The T cell receptor (beta chain) under discussion was sequenced for a study of type 1 regulatory T cells. About the research overall: T-allo10 is a Tr1-enriched, alloantigen-specific CD4 T cell product made in vitro.

The CDR3 consists of 16 residues. From germline, CDR1 is SGHAT and CDR2 FQNNGV. The junction had 15 bases not matched to a gene; V was cut back by 6 bases and J by 5 bases. TCRdb reanalysed the reads using MiXCR and keeps one entry per CDR3 protein. Of some 90,000 distinct CDR3 sequences in the sample, roughly 28% were seen once. This TCR was recovered from a human donor in good health. What was sequenced was CD4+ T cells, either the whole sample or a sorted fraction (not recorded which). The rearrangement uses TRBV11-2 and TRBJ1-2; 7 bases are a match to TRBD1. In nucleotides, the CDR3 is TGTGCCAGCAGATCATTGACAGGGCGGTCGCGGTATGGCTACACCTTC. It translates to CASRSLTGRSRYGYTF.